The 15 T cell receptor beta chains given below trace back to one sample, sequenced in a study of PD-L1 blockade in urothelial cancer. Data came from immunoSEQ multiplex PCR; TCRdb stores just in-frame clones and leaves some out. Here the sample spans about 45,000 clones, about 90% being singletons. Specified time point: peripheral blood 6 weeks after treatment start. The sequences come from PBMCs, collected around atezolizumab (anti-PD-L1) treatment. These receptors were obtained from a man between 65 and 85 years old with urothelial cancer.

The V gene is TRBV27, the J gene TRBJ1-3; D unclear. The CDR3 has 17 residues. The germline gives CDR1 MNHEY, CDR2 SMNVEV (reference sequence). Trimming cost V 5 bases and J 0 bases, with 17 bases left between them. The CDR3 reads CASSPVPSLSSGNTIYF. CDR3 bases: TGTGCCAGCAGTCCGGTTCCGTCCCTATCCTCTGGAAACACCATATATTTT.

The rearrangement joins TRBV28 to TRBJ2-4; 9 bases map to TRBD1. CDR3 size: 15 residues. Trimming removed 4 bases from V and 1 base from J; junction bases left unmatched: 2. Germline CDR1 MDHEN, CDR2 SYDVKM. CDR3 region: CASSSGQGAKNIQYF. As DNA, the CDR3 is TGTGCCAGCAGTTCAGGACAGGGGGCCAAAAACATTCAGTACTTC.

This sequence joins TRBV18 and TRBJ1-2; D gene ambiguous. V lost 2 bases and J 2 bases, leaving 6 bases between the germline ends. This CDR3 has 13 residues. Germline CDR1 is KGHSH and CDR2 is LQKENI. CDR3 DNA sequence: TGTGCCAGCTCACCAAGAGGGAACTATGGCTACACCTTC. Translation gives CASSPRGNYGYTF.

The CDR3 is CASSVGQGSDTGELFF. DNA for the CDR3: TGTGCCAGCAGCGTAGGGCAGGGGTCGGACACCGGGGAGCTGTTTTTT. The chain has TRBV9 and TRBJ2-2; D may be TRBD1 (6 bases). Trimming removed 0 bases from V and 3 bases from J, with 12 bases in between. CDR3 length: 16 residues. Germline loops: CDR1 SGDLS, CDR2 YYNGEE.

The chain has TRBV10-1 and TRBJ1-1; the D gene is possibly TRBD1 (5 bases). Germline V gene lookup returns CDR1 WNHNN and CDR2 SYGVQD (reference sequence). There are 14 residues in the CDR3. V was trimmed by 0 bases and J by 1 base, leaving 6 bases between them. The CDR3 protein is CASSESGGNTEAFF. In nucleotides, the CDR3 is TGCGCCAGCAGTGAGTCGGGGGGGAACACTGAAGCTTTCTTT.

This chain connects TRBV7-9 to TRBJ1-2; weak D call: TRBD1 (6 bases). This CDR3 is built from 19 residues. Germline values: CDR1 SEHNR, CDR2 FQNEAQ (reference sequence). V shed 5 bases and J shed 4 bases, with 29 bases lying between them. This chain's CDR3 is CASSPPIGGGGFEAYGYTF. As DNA, the CDR3 is TGTGCCAGCAGCCCTCCGATAGGGGGGGGCGGTTTTGAGGCCTATGGCTACACCTTC.

With respect to this clone: Distinct nucleotide sequences in the sample also encode this CDR3. The chain links TRBV6-1 to TRBJ2-6, with D perhaps TRBD1 (6 bases). V shed 6 bases and J shed 1 base, with 7 bases lying between them. The CDR3 has 14 residues. CDR1 is MNHNS and CDR2 is SASEGT in the germline V gene. The CDR3 nucleotides read TGTGCCAGCAGCAGGGGTTCTGGGGCCAACGTCCTGACTTTC. Protein sequence: CASSRGSGANVLTF.

The chain employs TRBV2 and TRBJ1-1; D may be TRBD1 (5 bases). This CDR3 is built from 14 residues. V shed 9 bases and J shed 0 bases, with 14 bases lying between them. Germline V lookup: CDR1 SNHLY, CDR2 FYNNEI. The CDR3 bases are TGTGCCAGTAGCAGGGTACCCTTGAACACTGAAGCTTTCTTT. It encodes CASSRVPLNTEAFF. The variable domain in full, completed from reference TRBV2 and TRBJ1-1, reads EPEVTQTPSHQVTQMGQEVILRCVPISNHLYFYWYRQILGQKVEFLVSFYNNEISEKSEIFDDQFSVERPDGSNFTLKIRSTKLEDSAMYFCASSRVPLNTEAFFGQGTRLTVV.

The chain employs TRBV7-9 and TRBJ2-1; 9 bases match TRBD2. CDR1 SEHNR and CDR2 FQNEAQ come from the germline V gene (reference sequence). V shed 5 bases and J 8 bases; nucleotides not matched to a gene: 10. The CDR3 is 15 amino acids. The CDR3 protein is CASSRGVAGVHEQFF. The CDR3 DNA is TGTGCCAGCAGCCGGGGGGTAGCGGGAGTACATGAGCAGTTCTTC.

The chain couples TRBV7-9 to TRBJ2-2; 7 bases line up with TRBD1. J gave up 2 bases and V 2 bases, and 8 bases lay outside the gene matches. This CDR3 comprises 17 residues. Looked up from germline, CDR1 is SEHNR and CDR2 is FQNEAQ (reference sequence). CDR3 DNA: TGTGCCAGCAGCTTACAGCGGACAGGAGCAAACACCGGGGAGCTGTTTTTT. Protein product: CASSLQRTGANTGELFF.

The DNA of the CDR3 is TGCAGCGTGGGGGGTCTGAGGGGCTATGGCTACACCTTC. Translation: CSVGGLRGYGYTF. The V gene is TRBV29-1, the J gene TRBJ1-2; TRBD1 is a possible D gene (5 bases). The V and J ends lost 6 bases and 4 bases respectively, with 15 bases between them. In germline, CDR1 is SQVTM, CDR2 ANQGSEA. There are 13 residues in the CDR3.

The chain links TRBV6-5 to TRBJ2-4; D is ambiguous. Trimming pared 4 bases from V and 0 bases from J, leaving 7 bases between. The CDR3 is made up of 14 amino acids. The germline V gene encodes CDR1 MNHEY and CDR2 SVGAGI. CDR3 coding DNA: TGTGCCAGCAGTTCGCCGGGAGCCAAAAACATTCAGTACTTC. Encoded protein: CASSSPGAKNIQYF.

The chain combines TRBV4-1 with TRBJ1-2; D is unresolved. CDR1 MGHRA and CDR2 YSYEKL come from the germline V gene. The ends were cut back, 1 base at V and 8 bases at J, with 14 bases in the middle. This CDR3 contains 14 residues. The DNA for the CDR3 is TGCGCCAGCAGCCAAGTTAAAGACTATGAGGGCTACACCTTC. This sequence encodes CASSQVKDYEGYTF.

The chain's CDR3 is CASSQDPSGRFGNIQYF. CDR3 bases: TGTGCCAGCAGCCAAGACCCTAGCGGGAGGTTCGGAAACATTCAGTACTTC. This sequence joins TRBV14 and TRBJ2-4, with TRBD2 identical over 11 bases. Germline CDR1 and CDR2: SGHDN and FVKESK. This CDR3 has 17 amino acids. The trim removed 0 bases at V and 6 bases at J, leaving 7 bases unmatched.

This chain uses TRBV10-3 with TRBJ1-1; 9 bases fit TRBD1. The ends lost 6 bases at V and 3 bases at J; junction bases unmatched: 2. Germline CDR1 reads ENHRY; CDR2 reads SYGVKD. This CDR3 spans 13 amino acids. As DNA, the CDR3 is TGTGCCATCAGGGGACAGGGTGACACTGAAGCTTTCTTT. It specifies CAIRGQGDTEAFF.